This is a list of T cell receptor beta chains from one sample in a study of CD8 T cells in ankylosing spondylitis. TCRdb fed the 5' RACE reads into MiXCR, producing one record per CDR3 protein. Of roughly 220,000 distinct CDR3 sequences detected, roughly a tenth appear once; the ten largest clones hold roughly a fifth. Sequenced material: blood, either unsorted or a sorted T cell fraction (not recorded which). The receptors were sampled from a male donor with ankylosing spondylitis or in good health (not recorded which). Each CDR3 is given with its conserved first and last residue. A D gene is named only where the DNA matches it firmly. Size tells how often a clone was seen (once, few, many) or the class of an expanded clone, and some rows leave it out.

d_call: TRBD2; j_call: TRBJ2-1; clone_size: few; v_call: TRBV7-3; cdr3_aa: CASSLGGGVSYNEQFF; cdr3_nt: TGTGCCAGCAGCTTGGGCGGGGGGGTTTCCTACAATGAGCAGTTCTTC
d_call: TRBD1; j_call: TRBJ1-2; clone_size: many; v_call: TRBV20-1; cdr3_aa: CSAKPDRGYGYTF; cdr3_nt: TGCAGTGCCAAACCGGACAGGGGCTATGGCTACACCTTC
d_call: NA; j_call: TRBJ2-4; clone_size: many; v_call: TRBV12-3/TRBV12-4; cdr3_aa: CASSGPGRFGNIQYF; cdr3_nt: TGTGCCAGCAGCGGGCCAGGGAGGTTTGGAAACATTCAGTACTTC
d_call: NA; j_call: TRBJ2-3; clone_size: many; v_call: TRBV11-2; cdr3_aa: CASSFSGAPGAQYF; cdr3_nt: TGTGCCAGCAGCTTTTCCGGGGCCCCGGGGGCGCAGTATTTT
d_call: TRBD2; j_call: TRBJ2-1; clone_size: NA; v_call: TRBV9; cdr3_aa: CASNVAGGSSYNEQFF; cdr3_nt: TGTGCCAGCAACGTAGCGGGGGGGAGCTCCTACAATGAGCAGTTCTTC
d_call: TRBD1; j_call: TRBJ2-7; clone_size: NA; v_call: TRBV6-1; cdr3_aa: CASRDEEWTGGYEQYF; cdr3_nt: TGTGCCAGCAGGGACGAAGAATGGACAGGGGGCTATGAGCAGTACTTC
d_call: NA; j_call: TRBJ1-1; clone_size: many; v_call: TRBV12-3/TRBV12-4; cdr3_aa: CASSFFAGTEAFF; cdr3_nt: TGTGCCAGCAGTTTTTTCGCAGGAACTGAAGCTTTCTTT
d_call: TRBD1; j_call: TRBJ2-1; clone_size: many; v_call: TRBV20-1; cdr3_aa: CSAGQVAPYNEQFF; cdr3_nt: TGCAGTGCGGGACAGGTCGCACCTTACAATGAGCAGTTCTTC
d_call: TRBD2; j_call: TRBJ2-1; clone_size: many; v_call: TRBV6-4; cdr3_aa: CASSGTSGAYNEQFF; cdr3_nt: TGTGCCAGCAGTGGGACTAGCGGGGCCTACAATGAGCAGTTCTTC
d_call: TRBD1; j_call: TRBJ1-6; clone_size: NA; v_call: TRBV28; cdr3_aa: CASSLERGQSPLHF; cdr3_nt: TGTGCCAGCAGTTTAGAGAGGGGGCAATCACCCCTCCACTTT
d_call: TRBD2; j_call: TRBJ2-7; clone_size: many; v_call: TRBV7-2; cdr3_aa: CASSLTAGDNYEQYF; cdr3_nt: TGTGCCAGCAGCTTAACAGCGGGGGACAACTACGAGCAGTACTTC
d_call: TRBD2; j_call: TRBJ2-1; clone_size: few; v_call: TRBV11-2; cdr3_aa: CASSQGLAPHVEQFF; cdr3_nt: TGTGCCAGCAGCCAGGGACTAGCGCCCCACGTCGAGCAGTTCTTC
d_call: TRBD2; j_call: TRBJ2-5; clone_size: NA; v_call: TRBV7-6; cdr3_aa: CASSRTSGVQETQYF; cdr3_nt: TGTGCCAGCAGCCGGACTAGCGGAGTCCAAGAGACCCAGTACTTC
d_call: NA; j_call: TRBJ2-5; clone_size: many; v_call: TRBV20-1; cdr3_aa: CSAANPHLAPIETQYF; cdr3_nt: TGCAGTGCTGCCAACCCTCACCTGGCACCCATAGAGACCCAGTACTTC
d_call: NA; j_call: TRBJ2-6; clone_size: NA; v_call: TRBV20-1; cdr3_aa: CSVWGQEPNSGANVLTF; cdr3_nt: TGCAGTGTTTGGGGTCAGGAGCCCAACTCTGGGGCCAACGTCCTGACTTTC
d_call: NA; j_call: TRBJ2-5; clone_size: few; v_call: TRBV5-1; cdr3_aa: CASSFDRPETQYF; cdr3_nt: TGCGCCAGCAGCTTCGACAGGCCAGAGACCCAGTACTTC
d_call: NA; j_call: TRBJ2-3; clone_size: many; v_call: TRBV10-3; cdr3_aa: CAISEGLSSTDTQYF; cdr3_nt: TGTGCCATCAGTGAGGGGCTTTCAAGCACAGATACGCAGTATTTT
d_call: TRBD2; j_call: TRBJ2-1; clone_size: many; v_call: TRBV28; cdr3_aa: CASSPAFRGGSSYNEQFF; cdr3_nt: TGTGCCAGCAGCCCTGCTTTTCGGGGGGGTAGCTCCTACAATGAGCAGTTCTTC
d_call: NA; j_call: TRBJ2-2; clone_size: NA; v_call: TRBV24-1; cdr3_aa: CATSPSSRGELFF; cdr3_nt: TGTGCCACCAGTCCCTCCTCACGGGGGGAGCTGTTTTTT
d_call: NA; j_call: TRBJ2-7; clone_size: once; v_call: TRBV6-1; cdr3_aa: CASSSLRDLEYF; cdr3_nt: TGTGCCAGCAGTTCGCTCCGGGACTTGGAATACTTC
d_call: TRBD2; j_call: TRBJ2-1; clone_size: many; v_call: TRBV7-3; cdr3_aa: CASSLGTSGEDEQFF; cdr3_nt: TGTGCCAGCAGCCTCGGGACTAGCGGGGAGGATGAGCAGTTCTTC
d_call: TRBD2; j_call: TRBJ2-3; clone_size: NA; v_call: TRBV29-1; cdr3_aa: CSVERRGGPDTQYF; cdr3_nt: TGCAGCGTTGAACGGCGGGGGGGCCCTGATACGCAGTATTTT
d_call: NA; j_call: TRBJ2-5; clone_size: many; v_call: TRBV5-1; cdr3_aa: CASSFSQDQETQYF; cdr3_nt: TGCGCCAGCAGCTTTAGTCAGGACCAAGAGACCCAGTACTTC
d_call: NA; j_call: TRBJ2-5; clone_size: many; v_call: TRBV5-1; cdr3_aa: CASSFQGTQETQYF; cdr3_nt: TGCGCCAGCAGCTTTCAGGGGACACAAGAGACCCAGTACTTC
d_call: TRBD2; j_call: TRBJ2-5; clone_size: few; v_call: TRBV7-2; cdr3_aa: CASSSTSFETQYF; cdr3_nt: TGTGCCAGCAGCTCGACTAGCTTCGAGACCCAGTACTTC
d_call: NA; j_call: TRBJ2-3; clone_size: many; v_call: TRBV27; cdr3_aa: CASSFLPRQRRLPTDTQYF; cdr3_nt: TGTGCCAGCAGTTTCCTCCCCCGGCAGAGACGTTTACCCACAGATACGCAGTATTTT
d_call: NA; j_call: TRBJ1-6; clone_size: many; v_call: TRBV12-3/TRBV12-4; cdr3_aa: CASQKGGSSYNSPLHF; cdr3_nt: TGTGCCAGCCAGAAGGGCGGATCCTCCTATAATTCACCCCTCCACTTT
d_call: NA; j_call: TRBJ1-2; clone_size: many; v_call: TRBV28; cdr3_aa: CASSSHLTGAGNYGYTF; cdr3_nt: TGTGCCAGCAGTTCACACCTCACCGGGGCGGGCAACTATGGCTACACCTTC
d_call: NA; j_call: TRBJ2-1; clone_size: NA; v_call: TRBV4-2; cdr3_aa: CASSHDWSSYNEQFF; cdr3_nt: TGTGCCAGCAGCCATGACTGGAGCTCCTACAATGAGCAGTTCTTC